This T cell receptor beta chain was recovered during a study of blood T cell repertoires in COVID-19. About the research overall: COVID-19 samples, acute and convalescent, were from the United States, Italy and Spain. T cells, B-cell-depleted T cells, or PBMCs supplied cDNA or gDNA.

Authors' methods: Cell counts per sample came from amplifying reference gene primers. The data were produced by immunoSEQ multiplex PCR, yet TCRdb's version contains in-frame clones alone and is incomplete. V and J calls and clone size are those listed in that table; D and trimming were worked out from the DNA. The sample consists of about 76,000 clones, 86% of them appearing once. CDR1 is SGHAT, CDR2 FQDESV, per germline (reference sequence). V dropped 3 bases and J dropped 0 bases, with 8 bases sitting between them. This CDR3 is 14 amino acids long. The specimen was peripheral blood. This clonotype was obtained from a human donor in a cohort sampled during active COVID-19. This sequence joins TRBV11-1 and TRBJ1-1; unclear D gene. CDR3 sequence (DNA): TGTGCCAGCAGCTTTGAGGCAGTGAACACTGAAGCTTTCTTT. This gives the protein CASSFEAVNTEAFF.